This TCR beta chain appears in the sequencing data of a study of Graves' ophthalmopathy and Graves' hyperthyroidism. RNA transcripts yielded amplified TCR beta CDR3 regions. The library came from an HTBI-primed first-round RT-PCR and a second-round multiplex PCR. A single record per CDR3 protein comes from TCRdb applying MiXCR to the multiplex PCR reads. This sample has 740,000 or so distinct CDR3 sequences, with roughly 41% found just once. Orbital computed tomography, thyroid ultrasound, TRAb, serum thyroxine and clinical symptoms formed the basis of diagnosis. CDR3 length: 14 residues. Germline CDR1 reads KGHDR; CDR2 reads SFDVKD. This clonotype was recorded at least ten times. Its target is not known. An end of the junction differs from the germline gene, which may be a read error. Points from the study as a whole: Blood also carried most expanded thyroid clonotypes exceeding 0.001 frequency.

This TCR derives from an adult man with Graves' ophthalmopathy. The V call is TRBV24-1, the J call TRBJ1-5, with 9 bases lining up with TRBD1. Sequencing was carried out using peripheral blood. This chain's CDR3 is CASSPQGAGQPQHF. CDR3 nucleotides: TGTGCCAGCAGTCCACAGGGGGCCGGGCAGCCCCAGCATTTT.